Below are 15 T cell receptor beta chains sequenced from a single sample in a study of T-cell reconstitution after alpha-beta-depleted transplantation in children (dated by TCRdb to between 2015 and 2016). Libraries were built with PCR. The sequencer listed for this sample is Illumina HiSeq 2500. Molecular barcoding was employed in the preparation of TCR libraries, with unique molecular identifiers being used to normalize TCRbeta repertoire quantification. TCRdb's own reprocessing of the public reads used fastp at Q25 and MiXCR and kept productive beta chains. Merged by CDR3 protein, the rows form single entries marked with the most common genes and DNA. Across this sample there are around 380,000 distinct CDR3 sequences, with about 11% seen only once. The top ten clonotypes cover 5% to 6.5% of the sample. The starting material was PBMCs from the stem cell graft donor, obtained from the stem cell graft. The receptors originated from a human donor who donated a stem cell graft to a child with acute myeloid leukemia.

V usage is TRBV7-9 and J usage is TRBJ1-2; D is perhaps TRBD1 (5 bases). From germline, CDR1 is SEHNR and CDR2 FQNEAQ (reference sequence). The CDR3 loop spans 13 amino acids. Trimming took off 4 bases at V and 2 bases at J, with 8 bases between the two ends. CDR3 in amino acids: CASSSGDNYGYTF. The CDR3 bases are TGTGCCAGCAGCTCCGGGGACAACTATGGCTACACCTTC.

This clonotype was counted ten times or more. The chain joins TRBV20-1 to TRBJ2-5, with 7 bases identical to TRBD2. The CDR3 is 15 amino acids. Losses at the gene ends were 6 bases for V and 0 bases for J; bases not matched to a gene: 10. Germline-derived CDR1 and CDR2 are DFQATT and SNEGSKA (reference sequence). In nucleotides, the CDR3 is TGCAGTGCCAAGGCGGGGGACGAGTACCAAGAGACCCAGTACTTC. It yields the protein CSAKAGDEYQETQYF.

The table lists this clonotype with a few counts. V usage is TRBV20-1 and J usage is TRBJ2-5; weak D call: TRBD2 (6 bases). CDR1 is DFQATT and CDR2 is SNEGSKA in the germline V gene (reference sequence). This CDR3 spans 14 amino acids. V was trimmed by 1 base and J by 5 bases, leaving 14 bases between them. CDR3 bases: TGCAGTGCTAGAGGGGGGTTTAGCGGCGAGACCCAGTACTTC. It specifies CSARGGFSGETQYF.

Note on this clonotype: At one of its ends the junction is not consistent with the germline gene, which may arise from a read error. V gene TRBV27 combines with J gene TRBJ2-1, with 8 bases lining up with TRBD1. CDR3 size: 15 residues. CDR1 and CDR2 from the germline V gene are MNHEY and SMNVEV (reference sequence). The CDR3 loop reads CASSVSGGAGNEHFF. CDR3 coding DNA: TGTGCCAGCAGTGTCTCAGGGGGCGCGGGTAATGAGCATTTCTTC.

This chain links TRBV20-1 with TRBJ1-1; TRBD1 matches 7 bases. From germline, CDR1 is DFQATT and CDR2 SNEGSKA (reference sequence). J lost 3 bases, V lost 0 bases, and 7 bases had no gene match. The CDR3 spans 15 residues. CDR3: CSARDRGQAYTEAFF. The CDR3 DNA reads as TGCAGTGCTAGAGATCGCGGACAGGCCTACACTGAAGCTTTCTTT.

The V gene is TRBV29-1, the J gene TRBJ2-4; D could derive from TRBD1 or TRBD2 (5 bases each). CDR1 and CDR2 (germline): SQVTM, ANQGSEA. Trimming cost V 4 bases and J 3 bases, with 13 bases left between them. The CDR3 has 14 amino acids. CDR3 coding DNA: TGCAGCGTTGCCGGGGCGCCAGGCAAAAACATTCAGTACTTC. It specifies CSVAGAPGKNIQYF.

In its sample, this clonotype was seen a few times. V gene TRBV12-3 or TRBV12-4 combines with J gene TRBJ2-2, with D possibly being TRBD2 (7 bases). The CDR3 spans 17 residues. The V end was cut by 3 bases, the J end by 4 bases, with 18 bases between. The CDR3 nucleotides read TGTGCCAGCAGTTTCCCCAGGGGAGGGACAAGCACCGGGGAGCTGTTTTTT. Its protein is CASSFPRGGTSTGELFF.

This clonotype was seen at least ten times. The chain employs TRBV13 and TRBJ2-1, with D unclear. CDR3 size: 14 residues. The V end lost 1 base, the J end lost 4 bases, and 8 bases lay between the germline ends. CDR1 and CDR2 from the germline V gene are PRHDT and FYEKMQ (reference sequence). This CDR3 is CASSLEGRYNEQFF. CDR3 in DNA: TGTGCCAGCAGCTTAGAGGGTCGGTACAATGAGCAGTTCTTC.

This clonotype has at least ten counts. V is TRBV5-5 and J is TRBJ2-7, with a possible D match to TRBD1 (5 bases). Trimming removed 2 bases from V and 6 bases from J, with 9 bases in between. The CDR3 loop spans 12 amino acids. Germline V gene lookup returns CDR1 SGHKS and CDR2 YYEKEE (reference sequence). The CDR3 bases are TGTGCCAGCAGCTTTCCAGGGTTCGAGCAGTACTTC. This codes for CASSFPGFEQYF.

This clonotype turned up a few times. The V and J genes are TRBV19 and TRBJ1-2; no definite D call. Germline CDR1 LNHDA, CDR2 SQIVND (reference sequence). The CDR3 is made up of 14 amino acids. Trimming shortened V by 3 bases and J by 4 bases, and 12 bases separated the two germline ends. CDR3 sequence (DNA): TGTGCCAGTAGTATTGGCAGCTACCTCTATGGCTACACCTTC. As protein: CASSIGSYLYGYTF.

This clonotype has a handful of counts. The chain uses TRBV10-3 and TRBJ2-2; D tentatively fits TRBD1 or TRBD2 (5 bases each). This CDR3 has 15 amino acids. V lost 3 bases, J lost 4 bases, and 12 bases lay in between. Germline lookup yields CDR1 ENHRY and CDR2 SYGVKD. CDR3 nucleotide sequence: TGTGCCATCAGTGACCGGGGCGGTTCCACCGGGGAGCTGTTTTTT. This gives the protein CAISDRGGSTGELFF.

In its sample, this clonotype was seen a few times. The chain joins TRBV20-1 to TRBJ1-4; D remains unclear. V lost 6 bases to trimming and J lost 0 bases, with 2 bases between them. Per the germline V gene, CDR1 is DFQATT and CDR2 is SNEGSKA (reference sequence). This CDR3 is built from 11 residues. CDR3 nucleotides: TGCAGTGCCCCAACTAATGAAAAACTGTTTTTT. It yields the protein CSAPTNEKLFF.

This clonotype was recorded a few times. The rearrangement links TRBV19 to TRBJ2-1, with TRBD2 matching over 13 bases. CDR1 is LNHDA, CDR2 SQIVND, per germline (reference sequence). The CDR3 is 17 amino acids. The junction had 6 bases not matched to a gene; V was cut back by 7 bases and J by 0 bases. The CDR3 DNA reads TGTGCCAGTAAGACTAGCGGGGGGAAAAGCTCCTACAATGAGCAGTTCTTC. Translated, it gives CASKTSGGKSSYNEQFF.

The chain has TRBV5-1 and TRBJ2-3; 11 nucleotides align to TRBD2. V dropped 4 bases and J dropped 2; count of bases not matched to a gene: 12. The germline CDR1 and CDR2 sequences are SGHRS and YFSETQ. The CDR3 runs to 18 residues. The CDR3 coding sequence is TGCGCCAGCAGCCTGGGCACGGGACTAGCGGTACACACAGATACGCAGTATTTT. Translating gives CASSLGTGLAVHTDTQYF.

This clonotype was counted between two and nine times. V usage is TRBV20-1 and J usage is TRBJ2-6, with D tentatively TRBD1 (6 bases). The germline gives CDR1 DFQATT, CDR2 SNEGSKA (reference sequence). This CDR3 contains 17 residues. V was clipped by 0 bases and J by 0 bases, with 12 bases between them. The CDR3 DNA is TGCAGTGCTAGAGAGACAGGAAAGACCTCTGGGGCCAACGTCCTGACTTTC. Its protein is CSARETGKTSGANVLTF.